This is a list of T cell receptor beta chains from one sample in a study of graft-versus-host responses after intestinal transplantation. Some clones are missing from TCRdb's copy, which holds only in-frame ones; the method was immunoSEQ multiplex PCR. This table holds 9,500 to 15,000 clones, nearly 95% found once. This specimen consisted of PBMCs, obtained roughly 110 days after intestinal transplant. The receptor source for this set is a human patient who received an intestinal transplant, so some T cells may come from the graft donor. The conserved cysteine and the conserved F or W are not part of the CDR3 here. Size values are once, few and many counts, or a class for expanded clones, and some rows have none.

>TRBV7-2|TRBJ2-1|NA
ASTPTSGAYNEQF
>TRBV7-9|TRBJ2-7|NA
ASSLGHSSYEQY
>TRBV11-2|TRBJ2-1|NA
ASSLVYGSSINEQF
>TRBV29-1|TRBJ2-7|NA
SVGEPRAGEQY
>TRBV5-4|TRBJ2-1|once
ASSSKLVSDNEQF
>TRBV5-1|TRBJ2-6|NA
ASSPIPGGLSGANVLT
>TRBV7-2|TRBJ1-5|NA
ASSFPGQGNQPQH
>TRBV6-5|TRBJ2-5|NA
ASSPRTSSETQY
>TRBV5-6|TRBJ2-7|NA
ASSLAGQGLN
>TRBV7-2|TRBJ1-1|once
ASSLVNWNTEAF
>TRBV6-6|TRBJ2-1|NA
ASSYLDRDEEQF
>TRBV19|TRBJ1-1|NA
ASSQWEGHTEAF
>TRBV4-1|TRBJ2-7|NA
ASSPRTSGPNYEQY
>TRBV28|TRBJ2-1|NA
ASSDLEKDRAPYNEQF
>TRBV7-9|TRBJ2-1|NA
ASSPPADRDYNEQF
>TRBV18|TRBJ1-1|NA
ASSQGPGTEAF
>TRBV6-5|TRBJ1-1|NA
ASRTGTVLTEAF
>TRBV28|TRBJ1-5|NA
ASSSPRGSIRQPQH
>TRBV27|TRBJ1-2|once
ASSFSGSSYGYT
>TRBV4-2|TRBJ2-1|once
ASSQGVSSFNEQF
>TRBV7-6|TRBJ2-5|NA
ASSLVEREHETQY
>TRBV7-2|TRBJ2-7|NA
ASSLAGLAGGPISYEQY
>TRBV2|TRBJ2-3|NA
ASRRTSDTDTQY
>TRBV28|TRBJ2-7|NA
ASSSGQGYEQY
>TRBV28|TRBJ2-3|NA
ASSLLTGGGSDTQY
>TRBV5-6|TRBJ2-3|NA
ASSLGGRTRY
>TRBV6-6|TRBJ1-5|NA
ASSDRDRGSNQPQH
>TRBV6-1|TRBJ2-2|NA
ASNMDRTTGELF
>TRBV15|TRBJ1-3|NA
ATSIGGGNTIY
>TRBV18|TRBJ2-7|NA
ASSPPDSYEQY